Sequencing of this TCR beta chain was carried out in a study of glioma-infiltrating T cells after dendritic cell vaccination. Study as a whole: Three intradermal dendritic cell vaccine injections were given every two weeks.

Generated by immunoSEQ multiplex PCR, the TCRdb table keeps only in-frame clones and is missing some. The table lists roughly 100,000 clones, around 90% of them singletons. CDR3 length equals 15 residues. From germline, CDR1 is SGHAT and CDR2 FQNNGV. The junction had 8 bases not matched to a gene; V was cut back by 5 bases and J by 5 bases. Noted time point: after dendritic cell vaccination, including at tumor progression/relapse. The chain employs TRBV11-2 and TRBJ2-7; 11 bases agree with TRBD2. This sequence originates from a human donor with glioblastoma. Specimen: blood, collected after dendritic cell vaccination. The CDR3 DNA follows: TGTGCCAGCAGCCTGGGACTAGCGGTTATTAACGAGCAGTACTTC. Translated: CASSLGLAVINEQYF.